The clone carrying this T cell receptor beta chain was recorded many times. CDR3 size: 16 residues. V was trimmed by 2 bases and J by 3 bases, leaving 17 bases between them. Per germline, CDR1 LGHNA and CDR2 YSLEER. Naive CD8 libraries used 20,000 to 1,000,000 sorted cells and 10%, 30% or 50% RNA. The record originates from a study of molecular identifiers for immune sequencing clone quantification. One entry per CDR3 protein, called by TCRdb with MiXCR from the PCR reads. The sample lists under 350,000 distinct CDR3 sequences, about a quarter occurring once. This sequence joins TRBV4-3 and TRBJ2-7, with D possibly TRBD1 on 7 matching bases. The clonotype was recovered from a human donor in good health. Some libraries in this study had Jurkat cell RNA spiked in. The source material was naive CD8+ T cells from blood, with Jurkat cell RNA spiked in. Subset described: FACS-sorted CD8+CD4-CCR7+CD45RA+ naive T cells. Written as DNA, the CDR3 is TGCGCCAGCAGCCAACATTGGACAGGAGGGTACTACGAGCAGTACTTC. It codes for CASSQHWTGGYYEQYF.